This entry describes one T cell receptor (beta chain). The library targeted TCRbeta and was prepared with unique molecular identifiers. MiXCR, run by TCRdb on the PCR reads, gives a single entry per CDR3 protein. The sample has about 980,000 distinct CDR3 sequences; about 29% are singletons. These data are taken from a study of T-cell reconstitution after alpha-beta-depleted transplantation in children. The CDR3 has 15 amino acids. CDR1 LNHNV and CDR2 YYDKDF come from the germline V gene (reference sequence). J lost 5 bases, V lost 5 bases, and 12 bases had no gene match. The chain recombines TRBV15 with TRBJ2-7; 7 bases are a match to TRBD1. The receptor comes from a boy in the first two years of life who had a stem cell transplant for SCID, so the T cells may come from the graft donor. Sequenced here: PBMCs, mostly from graft donor cells, sampled 360 days after TCRalphabeta/CD19-depleted stem cell transplant. CDR3 amino acids: CATSPNLRQGDEQYF. The CDR3 DNA reads TGTGCCACCAGCCCAAATCTCCGACAGGGCGACGAGCAGTACTTC.